Sequencing of this T cell receptor (beta chain) was carried out in a study of blood T cell repertoires in COVID-19. About the study: There were acute and convalescent COVID-19 samples, and they came from the United States, Italy and Spain. The cDNA or gDNA used as material had been derived from T cells, B-cell-depleted T cells, or PBMCs.

Original analysis: The assay estimated nucleated cells by amplifying reference gene primers. Measured with immunoSEQ multiplex PCR; TCRdb has only the in-frame clones, and not every one. Clone size and V and J calls were adopted from that table, with D and trimming inferred from the DNA. The table includes tens of thousands of clones, around four fifths detected once. Germline V gene data show CDR1 as MNHEY and CDR2 as SVGAGI. V was shortened by 6 bases and J by 4 bases, with 15 bases between the two germline ends. The CDR3 contains 15 residues. The sample consisted of peripheral blood. This chain joins TRBV6-5 and TRBJ2-2; no reliable D call. This receptor was identified in a human donor in a cohort sampled during active COVID-19. The CDR3 protein is CASRPLRAGTGELFF. CDR3 sequence (DNA): TGTGCCAGCAGGCCTCTCCGCGCCGGCACCGGGGAGCTGTTTTTT.